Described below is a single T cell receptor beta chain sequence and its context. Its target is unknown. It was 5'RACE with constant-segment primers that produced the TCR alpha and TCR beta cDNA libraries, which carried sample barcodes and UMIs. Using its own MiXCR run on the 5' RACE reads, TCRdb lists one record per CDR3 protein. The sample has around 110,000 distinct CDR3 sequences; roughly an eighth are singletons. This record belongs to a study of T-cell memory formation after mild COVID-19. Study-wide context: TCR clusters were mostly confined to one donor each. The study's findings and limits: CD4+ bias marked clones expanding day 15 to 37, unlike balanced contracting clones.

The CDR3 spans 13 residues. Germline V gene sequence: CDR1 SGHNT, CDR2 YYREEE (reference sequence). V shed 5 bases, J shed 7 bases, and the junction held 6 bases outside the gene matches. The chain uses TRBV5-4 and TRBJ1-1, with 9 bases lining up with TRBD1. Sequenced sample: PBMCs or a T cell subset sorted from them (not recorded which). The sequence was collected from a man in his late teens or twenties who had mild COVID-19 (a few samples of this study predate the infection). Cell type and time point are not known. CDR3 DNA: TGTGCCAGCAGGGATGGGACAGGGTTTGAAGCTTTCTTT. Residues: CASRDGTGFEAFF.